This section outlines one T cell receptor (beta chain) sequence together with its context. Its antigen is unknown. Nothing much larger sits one base from this clone, and base qualities are not available. Trimming leaves V shorter by 4 bases and J shorter by 0 bases, with the junction holding 8 bases beyond the gene matches. CDR1 and CDR2 were assigned from the germline V gene as LGHNA and YSLEER. There are 17 amino acids in the CDR3, from cysteine to phenylalanine inclusive. Just the 51-base CDR3 DNA is kept, in frame starting at base 1. The data originate from a study of blood T cell repertoires in COVID-19 (TCRdb year 2020). Regarding the research as a whole: Samples covering the acute and convalescent phases of COVID-19 were provided by collaborators in the United States, Italy and Spain. Nearly every sample came with metadata listing a de-identified subject ID, COVID-19 status, age in years and sex. Where available, HLA class I and class II types were taken from metadata supplied by the sample provider and were not determined by assay-based typing. The repertoires were released in a freely available public database meant as a resource for research on the immune response to SARS-CoV-2. The material from the prospective study consisted of cDNA or gDNA derived from T cells, B-cell-depleted T cells, or PBMCs. Samples were obtained from the ongoing ImmuneRACE study (first 160 participants) and from 1,000 to 1,500 subjects provided by 6 global collaborators. The dataset comprised deeply sampled blood TCRbeta repertoires from subjects exposed to, actively infected with, or recovered from COVID-19. Results the study describes overall, beyond this receptor: The amount of clinical and demographic metadata varied by source and participant and was provided uncurated.

TCRbeta CDR3 regions were amplified from genomic DNA by means of the immunoSEQ Assay, a bias-controlled multiplex PCR. From the authors' description of their analysis: Within the assay, amplification of reference gene primers was used to estimate how many nucleated cells each sample contained. To quantify the absolute abundance of each unique TCRbeta CDR3 rearrangement, sequence reads were collapsed and filtered. For each sample, productive Simpson clonality was calculated as the square root of Simpson's diversity index across productive rearrangements. The source is immuneACCESS, and TCRdb retained only in-frame sequences with V and J called. Part of the clones is not carried over; for the studies checked, unresolved V genes explain less than half of this, and the remainder is unexplained. That table is the source of V, J and clone size, and D and trimming were worked out from the DNA. In this sample the table shows approximately 170,000 clones, roughly 80% of which occur a single time. Roughly 19% of the sample is in the top ten clones.

The collaborating institutions used their own protocols to collect whole blood in K2EDTA tubes. Collaborator samples were shipped for TCRbeta analysis as frozen whole blood, isolated PBMCs, or DNA extracted from either sample type. Sequencing used peripheral blood. This clonotype was sampled from a woman of 80 years or more with acute or convalescent COVID-19. Rearrangement joined TRBV4-3 to TRBJ1-4; 7 bases in between match TRBD1. The CDR3 protein sequence reads: CASSLSGTVATNEKLFF. In nucleotides, the sequence is TGCGCCAGCAGCCTCTCCGGGACAGTTGCAACTAATGAAAAACTGTTTTTT.